This record concerns one T cell receptor (beta chain) sequence. Its antigen remains unidentified. Semi-nested PCR with Nested Universal Primer A followed constant-region reverse priming of full-length variable regions. TCRdb used MiXCR to reprocess the 5' RACE reads, holding one entry per CDR3 protein. The sample records tens of thousands of distinct CDR3 sequences, about 28% being singletons. The CDR3 sequence is 15 residues long. V trimming: 0 bases; J trimming: 9 bases; junction bases outside the gene matches: 3. Germline CDR1 and CDR2: MNHEY and SVGAGI. Notes on the study in general: Tumor-infiltrating Treg TCR alpha and beta sequences overlapped most with tumor naive CD4+ T cells, then blood naive. Tumor memory CD4+ T cell TCR gene usage was found to cluster with blood and lymph node memory CD4+ cells and with lymph node naive CD4+ cells.

Naive CD4+ cells had CD25+ Tregs removed. This sequence was found in a female donor with breast cancer. Material for sequencing was naive CD4+ T cells sorted from blood. The subset is: naive CD4+ T cells, CD4+CD45RA+CD25-. The chain recombines TRBV6-5 with TRBJ2-1; 12 bases are shared with TRBD1. The CDR3 sequence: CASSYSGQGASEQFF. The CDR3, as DNA: TGTGCCAGCAGTTACTCGGGACAGGGGGCGTCTGAGCAGTTCTTC.